A single sample is the source of the 15 T cell receptor beta chains below, sequenced in a study of shared clonotypes between healthy human individuals. Naive-designated CD8 cells lacked CD45RO, were positively enriched for CCR7, and omitted terminally differentiated effector memory CD45RA+ cells. Profiled with immunoSEQ multiplex PCR; TCRdb holds only in-frame clones, not every one. Of 700,000 to 950,000 clones listed, about 96% are singletons. Sequenced sample: naive CD8+ T cells sorted from blood. The source is a man aged 25-45 years in good health.

The V and J genes are TRBV29-1 and TRBJ1-2, with D unclear. The V end lost 4 bases, the J end lost 4 bases, and 13 bases lay between the germline ends. This CDR3 region has 13 residues. Germline loops: CDR1 SQVTM, CDR2 ANQGSEA. The CDR3 DNA is TGCAGCGTTGCCGGCAGGTCTCCCTATGGCTACACCTTC. It is translated as CSVAGRSPYGYTF.

This chain joins TRBV19 and TRBJ2-7; D is possibly TRBD2 (5 bases). The V gene lost 5 bases and the J gene lost 4 bases, with 15 bases spanning the gap. CDR1 is LNHDA and CDR2 is SQIVND in the germline V gene (reference sequence). CDR3 size: 14 residues. The CDR3 sequence is CASSAGLTLYEQYF. In DNA, the CDR3 is TGTGCCAGTAGTGCTGGACTCACATTATACGAGCAGTACTTC.

The rearrangement links TRBV5-1 to TRBJ2-2; a weak D match, TRBD2 (5 bases). Germline CDR1 and CDR2: SGHRS and YFSETQ. V dropped 1 base and J dropped 6 bases, with 7 bases sitting between them. CDR3 size: 13 residues. CDR3 nucleotides: TGCGCCAGCAGCTTGTGGGAGCCCGGGGAGCTGTTTTTT. It encodes CASSLWEPGELFF.

The genes are TRBV7-7 and TRBJ2-1; 12 bases map to TRBD2. CDR1 SSHAT and CDR2 FNYEAQ come from the germline V gene (reference sequence). This CDR3 comprises 16 residues. The junction had 9 bases not matched to a gene; V was cut back by 5 bases and J by 7 bases. CDR3 sequence reads: CASSVSLAGGSNEQFF. DNA for the CDR3: TGTGCCAGCAGCGTCTCACTAGCGGGAGGTTCAAATGAGCAGTTCTTC.

The rearrangement links TRBV27 to TRBJ2-1; D gene unclear. CDR3 length equals 12 residues. Germline CDR1 and CDR2: MNHEY and SMNVEV (reference sequence). The V gene lost 3 bases and the J gene lost 8 bases, with 8 bases spanning the gap. This chain's CDR3 is CASSFLEDEQFF. CDR3 coding DNA: TGTGCCAGCAGTTTTCTGGAAGATGAGCAGTTCTTC.

In this sample, this clone turned up once. The chain links TRBV29-1 to TRBJ2-1, with 11 nucleotides matching TRBD2. V was clipped by 6 bases and J by 8 bases; unmatched bases: 21. The CDR3 totals 18 residues. CDR1 and CDR2 from the germline V gene are SQVTM and ANQGSEA. The CDR3 coding sequence is TGCAGCGTGTCGCCGGGACAAACGATACTAGCGGGAGAGCATGAGCAGTTCTTC. Translating it yields CSVSPGQTILAGEHEQFF.

This chain joins TRBV6-5 and TRBJ2-1; perhaps D is TRBD1 or TRBD2 (5 bases each). Germline V gives CDR1 MNHEY, CDR2 SVGAGI. The CDR3 loop spans 15 amino acids. The V end lost 2 bases, the J end lost 6 bases, and 14 bases lay between the germline ends. CDR3 DNA sequence: TGTGCCAGCAGTTACACTGGGGACGGTCTCAATGAGCAGTTCTTC. It is translated as CASSYTGDGLNEQFF.

In the case of this clone: The identical CDR3 is also encoded by other nucleotide sequences in the sample. The V and J genes are TRBV6-6 and TRBJ2-7; D not resolved. Germline V gives CDR1 MNHNY, CDR2 SVGAGI (reference sequence). V was shortened by 0 bases and J by 0 bases, with 3 bases between the two germline ends. The CDR3 consists of 13 residues. DNA of the CDR3: TGTGCCAGCAGTTACTCAAACTCCTACGAGCAGTACTTC. This translates into CASSYSNSYEQYF.

This chain connects TRBV7-9 to TRBJ2-7, with D possibly matching TRBD2 (6 bases). The V gene's germline CDR1 is SEHNR and CDR2 FQNEAQ (reference sequence). The CDR3 has 16 residues. V lost 2 bases to trimming and J lost 2 bases, with 16 bases between them. CDR3 sequence reads: CASSLTDGLLPYEQYF. The DNA of the CDR3 is TGTGCCAGCAGCTTAACTGACGGACTACTGCCCTACGAGCAGTACTTC.

This clone was counted once. This chain connects TRBV4-1 to TRBJ1-5; D perhaps matches TRBD1 (5 bases). Trimming cost V 4 bases and J 4 bases, with 14 bases left between them. The CDR3 extends over 15 amino acids. Germline V CDR1 and CDR2: MGHRA, YSYEKL. CDR3 sequence reads: CASSPGLSLNQPQHF. In nucleotides, the CDR3 is TGCGCCAGCAGCCCGGGACTCTCCCTGAATCAGCCCCAGCATTTT.

The V call is TRBV27, the J call TRBJ2-1, with 14 bases matching TRBD2. CDR3 size: 15 residues. The J segment lost 7 bases and the V segment lost 7 bases, leaving 6 bases of the junction unmatched. Germline V gene sequence: CDR1 MNHEY, CDR2 SMNVEV (reference sequence). The DNA of the CDR3 is TGTGCCAGCACCATCGGGACTAGCGGGAGAAATGAGCAGTTCTTC. This sequence encodes CASTIGTSGRNEQFF.

V is TRBV7-9 and J is TRBJ2-1; D ambiguous. The V end was cut by 3 bases, the J end by 5 bases, with 8 bases between. Germline lookup yields CDR1 SEHNR and CDR2 FQNEAQ (reference sequence). This CDR3 has 13 residues. This CDR3 reads CASSLVGNNEQFF. Written as DNA, the CDR3 is TGTGCCAGCAGCTTGGTGGGGAACAATGAGCAGTTCTTC. Full variable domain (outside the CDR3, taken from reference TRBV7-9 and TRBJ2-1): DTGVSQNPRHKITKRGQNVTFRCDPISEHNRLYWYRQTLGQGPEFLTYFQNEAQLEKSRLLSDRFSAERPKGSFSTLEIQRTEQGDSAMYLCASSLVGNNEQFFGPGTRLTVL.

The J gene is TRBJ2-2, the V gene TRBV2, with TRBD1 identical over 9 bases. Germline CDR1 is SNHLY and CDR2 is FYNNEI. V shed 8 bases, J shed 4 bases, and the junction held 11 bases outside the gene matches. This CDR3 spans 16 amino acids. The CDR3 coding sequence is TGTGCCAGCGGAGGGGACAGGGTGGGTAGCACCGGGGAGCTGTTTTTT. Protein: CASGGDRVGSTGELFF.

The chain uses TRBV7-9 and TRBJ1-1, with D maybe TRBD1 (6 bases). From germline, CDR1 is SEHNR and CDR2 FQNEAQ (reference sequence). Trimming stripped 5 bases from V and 3 bases from J, with 13 bases between. The CDR3 has 14 residues. CDR3 coding DNA: TGTGCCAGCAGCCAACGGACAGTCCACACTGAAGCTTTCTTT. It translates to CASSQRTVHTEAFF.

This clone was seen a single time. The chain's CDR3 is CASSFRGLLSYEQYF. DNA of the CDR3: TGTGCCAGCAGTTTCCGGGGTTTGCTATCCTACGAGCAGTACTTC. The chain joins TRBV28 to TRBJ2-7; the D gene is possibly TRBD2 (5 bases). The CDR3 loop spans 15 amino acids. Germline V lookup: CDR1 MDHEN, CDR2 SYDVKM. The V gene lost 3 bases and the J gene lost 1 base, with 13 bases spanning the gap.